This T cell receptor (beta chain) was sequenced for a study of response to subunit inactivated influenza vaccine listed by TCRdb under 2018. Study-level background: Deep quantitative T cell receptor repertoire profiling was used in the study to track responses to a trivalent subunit inactivated influenza vaccine.

This clonotype has only a few counts. Which antigen it targets is not known. The record has no base qualities; no much larger clone is one base away. CDR1 and CDR2 are drawn from the germline V gene: SQVTM, ANQGSEA. Trimmed from V: 8 bases; trimmed from J: 6 bases; junction bases lacking a gene match: 15. The CDR3 runs 15 residues from the cysteine to the phenylalanine. Left in the record is the CDR3 DNA by itself, 45 bases read in frame from the first base. Study-wide conclusions, independent of this receptor: According to the authors, only a limited number of new T cells may be recruited by each seasonal influenza vaccination.

The protocol used for the library was RT-PCR. Sequencing used an Illumina HiSeq 2500. TCRdb reprocessed the public reads (quality trimming at Q25 with fastp, clone calling with MiXCR) and kept in-frame beta chains. CDR3 protein duplicates are merged, each entry listing the most common genes and DNA. The sample profile shows hundreds of thousands of distinct CDR3 sequences; around 15% of them were found once. The ten biggest clones cover roughly 7.2% of the sample. Sample: PBMCs from blood, taken 14 to 15 days before vaccination. The TCR sequence derives from a middle-aged man who received an inactivated influenza vaccine. Donor details come from another sample of the same person, matched by shared clones. The V and J segments used are TRBV29-1 and TRBJ2-3, and 9 bases in between align with TRBD2. The sequenced DNA: TGCAGCACCCCGTTTCTAGCGGGATCTGGGGATACGCAGTATTTT. Its coded protein is CSTPFLAGSGDTQYF.